What follows are 17 T cell receptor beta chains derived from one specimen sequenced in a study of human T cells and chemical hapten exposure. As for time point: patch test 2, 6 weeks after DPC sensitization. Indicated treatment: therapeutic diphenylcyclopropenone sensitization with weekly scalp DPC. TCRdb ran MiXCR on the RACE reads and lists one entry per CDR3 protein. The table includes about 110,000 distinct CDR3 sequences, roughly 10% detected once. The sample was whole blood, taken in connection with sensitization to the hapten diphenylcyclopropenone (DPC). The receptors were gathered from a woman aged 40 to 55 with alopecia areata. Some clones in this sample may be carry-over from other donors' samples.

This clonotype was seen only a few times. V gene TRBV9 combines with J gene TRBJ2-2; 10 bases are a match to TRBD2. There are 19 residues in the CDR3. J was trimmed by 0 bases and V by 0 bases; bases with no gene match: 8. Looked up from germline, CDR1 is SGDLS and CDR2 is YYNGEE. The CDR3 nucleotides read TGTGCCAGCAGCGTAGGTCCGAGCGGGGGGGCAACGAACACCGGGGAGCTGTTTTTT. Its translation is CASSVGPSGGATNTGELFF.

In its sample, this clonotype was seen many times. The chain joins TRBV28 to TRBJ2-3, with D unclear. The CDR3 consists of 12 residues. Germline V gene lookup returns CDR1 MDHEN and CDR2 SYDVKM. V lost 5 bases and J lost 2, with 5 bases in between. The CDR3 protein is CASSTHTDTQYF. Written as DNA, the CDR3 is TGTGCCAGCAGTACACACACAGATACGCAGTATTTT.

Ten or more counts support this clonotype. The rearrangement joins TRBV27 to TRBJ1-2, with TRBD1 as a possible D gene (5 bases). The CDR3 length is 15 residues. Germline loops: CDR1 MNHEY, CDR2 SMNVEV (reference sequence). The germline V and J ends were trimmed by 0 bases and 1 base, with 9 bases remaining between them. CDR3: CASSLSGTNNYGYTF. The CDR3 region has the DNA TGTGCCAGCAGTTTATCAGGGACCAATAACTATGGCTACACCTTC.

In its sample, this clonotype was seen many times. V usage is TRBV6-6 and J usage is TRBJ1-6, with D perhaps TRBD1 (5 bases). The CDR3 covers 13 residues. V lost 0 bases to trimming and J lost 9 bases, with 6 bases between them. Germline CDR1 reads MNHNY; CDR2 reads SVGAGI (reference sequence). CDR3 DNA: TGTGCCAGCAGTTACTCCAGGGTTTCACCCCTCCACTTT. Translation gives CASSYSRVSPLHF.

A few counts support this clonotype. The chain carries TRBV6-5 and TRBJ1-3; D gene unclear. The germline V and J ends were trimmed by 0 bases and 5 bases, with 17 bases remaining between them. The CDR3 extends over 17 amino acids. CDR1 is MNHEY and CDR2 is SVGAGI in the germline V gene. CDR3: CASSYSNGRGTRNTIYF. In nucleotides, the CDR3 is TGTGCCAGCAGTTACTCGAATGGGCGGGGTACACGAAACACCATATATTTT.

This clonotype was observed many times. The chain carries TRBV7-9 and TRBJ1-5, with unresolved D. This CDR3 is 15 amino acids long. The germline V gene encodes CDR1 SEHNR and CDR2 FQNEAQ (reference sequence). Trimming stripped 4 bases from V and 3 bases from J, with 13 bases between. DNA for the CDR3: TGTGCCAGCAGCTCCGGGGTGTCCCCCAATCAGCCCCAGCATTTT. Its translation: CASSSGVSPNQPQHF.

This clonotype was detected ten times or more. The rearrangement joins TRBV10-3 to TRBJ2-3; weak D call: TRBD2 (5 bases). The V and J ends lost 0 bases and 5 bases respectively, with 12 bases between them. The CDR3 is 15 residues long. The germline gives CDR1 ENHRY, CDR2 SYGVKD. The chain's CDR3 is CAISESQRRIDTQYF. The DNA of the CDR3 is TGTGCCATCAGTGAGTCGCAGCGGAGGATAGATACGCAGTATTTT.

This chain links TRBV18 with TRBJ1-4; no firm D call. Trimming removed 2 bases from V and 2 bases from J, with 6 bases in between. CDR3 length: 14 residues. CDR1 KGHSH and CDR2 LQKENI come from the germline V gene. The CDR3 is CASSPGYTNEKLFF. Written as DNA, the CDR3 is TGTGCCAGCTCACCAGGATATACTAATGAAAAACTGTTTTTT.

In this sample, this clonotype turned up a few times. The chain is built from TRBV7-2 and TRBJ2-3; D not certain. The CDR3 has 16 amino acids. Between the trimmed V and J ends, which lost 1 base and 1 base, there was a span of 12 bases. The germline V gene encodes CDR1 SGHTA and CDR2 FQGNSA. This chain's CDR3 is CASSLVAPTGTDTQYF. Here the CDR3 DNA reads TGTGCCAGCAGCTTAGTGGCACCGACGGGCACAGATACGCAGTATTTT.

This clonotype was found a few times. The genes are TRBV10-3 and TRBJ2-7; 7 bases are shared with TRBD2. The J segment lost 2 bases and the V segment lost 2 bases, leaving 6 bases of the junction unmatched. Germline loops: CDR1 ENHRY, CDR2 SYGVKD. This CDR3 spans 15 amino acids. The DNA of the CDR3 is TGTGCCATCAGTGAGCGGGGGGACGCGGCCTACGAGCAGTACTTC. Protein sequence: CAISERGDAAYEQYF.

This clonotype was recorded many times. V usage is TRBV28 and J usage is TRBJ1-5; D may be TRBD1 (6 bases). The CDR3 extends over 14 amino acids. The V gene lost 2 bases and the J gene lost 2 bases, with 7 bases spanning the gap. Germline CDR1 MDHEN, CDR2 SYDVKM. CDR3 DNA: TGTGCCAGCAGTTTAAGGGGGGGCAATCAGCCCCAGCATTTT. Translated, it gives CASSLRGGNQPQHF.

This clonotype appeared many times. This chain joins TRBV18 and TRBJ1-3; TRBD1 matches 10 bases. V lost 3 bases, J lost 3 bases, and 17 bases stayed unmatched. Germline CDR1 reads KGHSH; CDR2 reads LQKENI. The length of the CDR3 is 20 residues. The CDR3 here is CASSPGQGFGKPAFGNTIYF. The CDR3 DNA follows: TGTGCCAGCTCACCGGGACAGGGGTTCGGGAAGCCTGCTTTTGGAAACACCATATATTTT.

This clonotype was recorded many times. This chain uses TRBV5-1 with TRBJ1-4; tentatively, D is TRBD1 (5 bases). CDR3 size: 15 residues. With 4 bases removed from V and 5 bases from J, the gap between germline ends came to 15 bases. Germline assignment: CDR1 SGHRS and CDR2 YFSETQ. CDR3 residues: CASSLTGLVNEKLFF. For the CDR3, the DNA is TGCGCCAGCAGCCTAACAGGCCTCGTGAATGAAAAACTGTTTTTT.

The chain links TRBV6-1 to TRBJ1-2; maybe TRBD1 (5 bases). The germline gives CDR1 MNHNS, CDR2 SASEGT. CDR3 length equals 13 residues. With 6 bases removed from V and 6 bases from J, the gap between germline ends came to 14 bases. CDR3 DNA: TGTGCCAGCAGAGAATGTGGGACCCATGGCTACACCTTC. It specifies CASRECGTHGYTF.

This clonotype was recorded at least ten times. The chain carries TRBV6-2 or TRBV6-3 and TRBJ2-1; TRBD1 agrees at 8 bases. The length of the CDR3 is 15 residues. The ends lost 6 bases at V and 1 base at J; junction bases unmatched: 5. In germline, CDR1 is MNHEY, CDR2 SVGEGT. The CDR3 DNA sequence: TGTGCCAGCAGAACAACAGGGGGGTCCTACAATGAGCAGTTCTTC. Encoded protein: CASRTTGGSYNEQFF.

In its sample, this clonotype was seen many times. This chain connects TRBV6-2 or TRBV6-3 to TRBJ1-6; TRBD1 aligns across 7 bases. V lost 4 bases, J lost 9 bases, and 12 bases stayed unmatched. Germline CDR1 reads MNHEY; CDR2 reads SVGEGT. CDR3 size: 16 residues. This chain's CDR3 is CASSSFYRGESSPLHF. CDR3 in DNA: TGTGCCAGCAGTTCCTTCTACAGGGGTGAGTCTTCACCCCTCCACTTT.

This clonotype was recorded a few times. The chain employs TRBV25-1 and TRBJ2-1, with 12 bases that match TRBD2. The CDR3 spans 16 residues. V lost 7 bases, J lost 5 bases, and 9 bases stayed unmatched. From germline, CDR1 is MGHDK and CDR2 SYGVNS. In DNA form, the CDR3 reads TGTGCCAGCATAGGAGTCGGACTAGCGGGGCACAATGAGCAGTTCTTC. Translating gives CASIGVGLAGHNEQFF.